The following is a T cell receptor beta chain sequence with its context. TCRdb's table, derived via immunoSEQ multiplex PCR, lists solely in-frame clones and lacks some. The sample has 75,000 to 95,000 clones; roughly 90% are singletons. This CDR3 region has 15 residues. Per germline, CDR1 SGHTS and CDR2 YDEGEE. Between the trimmed V and J ends, which lost 4 bases and 4 bases, there was a span of 16 bases. The data belong to a study of T cell responses to AZD1222 COVID-19 vaccine. The rearrangement uses TRBV5-8 and TRBJ2-3, with D tentatively TRBD2 (5 bases). The TCR sequence derives from an adult in good health. The sample here was peripheral blood, taken on day 0 of AZD1222 vaccination. CDR3 coding DNA: TGTGCCAGCAGCCGAGGGAATTTAGGTCCAGATACGCAGTATTTT. It translates to CASSRGNLGPDTQYF.